This TCR beta chain was sequenced in a study of T cell responses to AZD1222 COVID-19 vaccine (dated by TCRdb to about 2021). In the study overall: AZD1222 recipients with second doses at about 4 weeks or about 12 weeks were pooled, because spike-specific TCR depth and breadth did not differ between schedules. A total of approximately 240 trial participants underwent TCR sequencing, of whom 207 had received two doses of AZD1222 and approximately 25 had received two doses of the MenACWY control vaccine. Trial participants were enrolled into age subgroups of 18-55, 56-69 and 70-plus years, which contained about 160, 30 and 59 TCR-sequenced participants, respectively. General findings and caveats noted by the study authors: CD4 TCRs associated with the vaccine covered the entire spike protein, and the dominant responses were in regions 160-218 and 743-854. Conclusions about previously exposed vaccinees are limited, since just five or six AZD1222 recipients were seropositive for SARS-CoV-2 at baseline. The 56-69-year group was small, and its depth increase did not reach significance, likely because of low power. After two AZD1222 doses, both the breadth and the depth of spike-specific TCRs were significantly higher than at day 0 and than in MenACWY recipients. Because no day 14 peak-response samples were available, the repertoires could be characterized only after the peak T cell response. Most participants were white British and females outnumbered males, and the authors suggested that clonal diversity may have been underestimated. Epitopes outside the regions mutated in the B.1.351 and B.1.1.7 variants were reportedly recognized by nearly half of the unique spike-specific TCRs.

Relative to germline, V is missing 0 bases and J is missing 3 bases, with 5 bases of the junction outside any gene match. Counted from cysteine to phenylalanine, this CDR3 has 16 amino acids. The entry retains the CDR3 DNA only, 48 bases that are in frame from base 1. For CDR1 and CDR2, the germline V gene lists SGHDN and FVKESK. The sample's time point label, in plain terms: baseline before first vaccination. The vaccinee samples were drawn from two UK trials, COV001 and COV002, one of which was a single-blind randomized controlled phase 2/3 trial testing AZD1222 (ChAdOx1 nCoV-19) in healthy adults. Trial participant PBMC samples were collected at day 0 and day 28 after the second dose for TCRbeta chain sequencing. The CDR3 regions of human TCRbeta chains were subjected to immunosequencing. Concerning the study's data processing: Repertoire TCRs were matched against a reference library of SARS-CoV-2-specific TCRs generated with the MIRA antigen-specificity platform. Breadth was defined as the fraction of unique TCRs that were SARS-CoV-2-associated. Depth was defined as the fraction of total T cells that were SARS-CoV-2-associated. Each spike-specific TCR was assigned to its reactive spike region and to a CD4 or CD8 class using the MIRA data. Log10-transformed breadth and depth values were compared by one-way ANOVA with Sidak's multiple comparisons tests. What TCRdb holds here is the immuneACCESS table cut down to in-frame rearrangements. Part of the clones is not present; checked against another copy, under half of the missing clones reflect an unresolved V gene, and the others are unexplained. D and trimming were read from the DNA, whereas the V and J calls and clone size are those reported in that table. Here the sample has roughly 100,000 clones; about 92% occur a single time. The top ten clones comprise roughly 5% of the sample.

To note about this clone: What this receptor recognizes is not known. Base qualities are missing; no much larger clone stands one base away.

This receptor was taken from an adult in good health. Sequencing was performed on peripheral blood, taken on day 0 of AZD1222 vaccination. The V and J segments used are TRBV14 and TRBJ2-1; 7 nucleotides in the junction match TRBD2. The DNA sequence is TGTGCCAGCAGCCAAGAGCGGGGCGGGGGCTACAATGAGCAGTTCTTC. This yields the protein CASSQERGGGYNEQFF.